This T cell receptor (beta chain) was sequenced during a study of cytomegalovirus exposure and HLA in healthy donors. Comments on this clone: Its antigen remains unknown.

CDR1 and CDR2 from the germline V gene are SGDLS and YYNGEE. The CDR3 loop spans 15 amino acids. With 3 bases clipped from V and 0 bases from J, the junction kept 6 bases outside the gene matches. Study-level results: The study assumed roughly uniform donor sequencing depth for presence/absence analyses. Prior analysis indicated that the majority of TCR beta V segments exhibited productivity approximately 90% or approximately 30% of the time. In vitro checks showed that a few CMV-associated chains really do target CMV antigens. It was shown in a later analysis that HLA-associated TCR beta chains were more clonally expanded than other, equally common chains.

Primers included in the PCR were 60 Vbeta and 13 Jbeta primers. Generated by immunoSEQ multiplex PCR, the TCRdb table keeps only in-frame clones and is missing some. This sample's table reports about 200,000 clones. The TCR originated in a man under 40 in good health and CMV-seronegative. This chain uses TRBV9 with TRBJ2-7; TRBD1 agrees at 7 bases. The sample was PBMCs. In DNA, the CDR3 is TGTGCCAGCAGCGCCCGACAGGGTAACTCCTACGAGCAGTACTTC. As protein: CASSARQGNSYEQYF.